Sequencing of this TCR beta chain was carried out in a study of Graves' ophthalmopathy and Graves' hyperthyroidism. Study results and caveats: Discriminating ophthalmopathy from stable hyperthyroidism, a 13-signature model attained a sensitivity of about 88% and a specificity of 81.08%. Blood was where most expanded thyroid clonotypes above 0.001 frequency also turned up.

Amplification of TCR beta CDR3 regions used RNA transcripts. The first round was an RT-PCR with HTBI primers, and the second round was a multiplex PCR. In TCRdb, the multiplex PCR reads were re-called with MiXCR into one record per CDR3 protein. Of approximately 1.2 million distinct CDR3 sequences listed, 35% to 45% are singletons. As to this clonotype: Its antigen is not identified.

Germline V gives CDR1 SGHVS, CDR2 FNYEAQ. There are 16 residues in the CDR3. The trim removed 4 bases at V and 2 bases at J, leaving 8 bases unmatched. The TCR originated in an adult man with Graves' hyperthyroidism. The V call is TRBV7-6, the J call TRBJ2-5, with 9 bases lining up with TRBD2. The sample comprised peripheral blood or thyroid tissue (not recorded which). CDR3 sequence: CASSSVLAGTQETQYF. DNA of the CDR3: TGTGCCAGCAGCTCGGTGCTAGCGGGGACTCAAGAGACCCAGTACTTC.